A single sample is the source of the 10 T cell receptor beta chains below, sequenced in a study of radiation and T cells in renal cell carcinoma. Treatment described: 15 Gy SBRT to primary tumor, nephrectomy 4 weeks later. Repertoires were generated with immunoSEQ multiplex PCR, while TCRdb's copy carries only in-frame clones and drops some. The sample has several thousand clones, less than 75% seen once; the top ten hold 15% to 20%. The sample consisted of tumor tissue, taken from a patient whose treatment included radiotherapy and nephrectomy. The source of these receptors is a man aged 60 to 75 with renal cell carcinoma.

This clone was counted a single time. The chain uses TRBV29-1 and TRBJ1-2; possible D gene TRBD1, 5 bases. Germline V gene lookup returns CDR1 SQVTM and CDR2 ANQGSEA. The CDR3 loop spans 13 amino acids. V was cut by 0 bases and J by 5 bases, with 10 bases left in between. CDR3 sequence (DNA): TGCAGCGTTGAAGAACAGACAGAGTATGGCTACACCTTC. This translates into CSVEEQTEYGYTF.

This rearrangement joins TRBV11-1 to TRBJ2-1; no definite D call. V was shortened by 1 base and J by 6 bases, with 4 bases between the two germline ends. CDR3 length: 12 residues. The germline CDR1 and CDR2 sequences are SGHAT and FQDESV (reference sequence). In DNA, the CDR3 is TGTGCCAGCAGCTTAGAACGCAATGAGCAGTTCTTC. As protein: CASSLERNEQFF.

The genes are TRBV14 and TRBJ1-1, with 7 positions matching TRBD1. From germline, CDR1 is SGHDN and CDR2 FVKESK. The ends lost 0 bases at V and 5 bases at J; junction bases unmatched: 6. The CDR3 consists of 15 residues. CDR3 sequence (DNA): TGTGCCAGCAGCCAAGAACAGGGGACCTTTACTGAAGCTTTCTTT. It encodes CASSQEQGTFTEAFF.

This clone appeared a few times. The rearrangement links TRBV5-1 to TRBJ1-3, with TRBD1 matching 7 bases. CDR3 length: 15 residues. The junction had 9 bases not matched to a gene; V was cut back by 5 bases and J by 4 bases. CDR1 is SGHRS and CDR2 is YFSETQ in the germline V gene. CDR3 nucleotide sequence: TGCGCCAGCAGGCGGACAGGCGGATCCGGAAACACCATATATTTT. This translates into CASRRTGGSGNTIYF.

As concerns this clone: An end of the junction differs from the germline gene, which may be a read error. The chain recombines TRBV7-2 with TRBJ1-1; 7 nucleotides line up with TRBD1. Germline values: CDR1 SGHTA, CDR2 FQGNSA. The CDR3 contains 14 residues. The CDR3 coding sequence is TGTGCCAGCAGCTACGCAGGGGGAAACACTGAAGTTTTCTTT. It codes for CASSYAGGNTEVFF.

This clone is large within its sample. The genes are TRBV7-6 and TRBJ2-7; no clear D. The CDR3 totals 13 residues. Trimming removed 2 bases from V and 6 bases from J, with 11 bases in between. Germline lookup yields CDR1 SGHVS and CDR2 FNYEAQ. CDR3 bases: TGTGCCAGCAGCTTAAATGGCAAGGGCGAGCAGTACTTC. Amino acids: CASSLNGKGEQYF.

The rearrangement joins TRBV19 to TRBJ2-7, with D perhaps being TRBD1 or TRBD2 (5 bases each). Germline V gives CDR1 LNHDA, CDR2 SQIVND (reference sequence). This CDR3 region has 14 residues. With 3 bases removed from V and 0 bases from J, the gap between germline ends came to 9 bases. The CDR3 DNA sequence: TGTGCCAGTAGTATGGGACCGAGCTCCTACGAGCAGTACTTC. Translation: CASSMGPSSYEQYF. Full variable domain (outside the CDR3, taken from reference TRBV19 and TRBJ2-7): DGGITQSPKYLFRKEGQNVTLSCEQNLNHDAMYWYRQDPGQGLRLIYYSQIVNDFQKGDIAEGYSVSREKKESFPLTVTSAQKNPTAFYLCASSMGPSSYEQYFGPGTRLTVT.

About this clone itself: The sample contains more than one DNA sequence encoding this CDR3. V usage is TRBV27 and J usage is TRBJ2-7, with 10 bases identical to TRBD2. J lost 0 bases, V lost 2 bases, and 7 bases had no gene match. Germline V lookup: CDR1 MNHEY, CDR2 SMNVEV (reference sequence). The CDR3 has 17 amino acids. CDR3 nucleotides: TGTGCCAGCAGTTTAAGAGCTAGCGGGGGCAGCTCCTACGAGCAGTACTTC. The encoded protein is CASSLRASGGSSYEQYF.

The V and J genes are TRBV7-6 and TRBJ1-4; TRBD1 aligns across 8 bases. With 5 bases clipped from V and 10 bases from J, the junction kept 6 bases outside the gene matches. Germline CDR1 and CDR2: SGHVS and FNYEAQ. This CDR3 comprises 13 residues. The CDR3 DNA reads as TGTGCCAGCAGCCCCGGACAGGGAGGAAAACTGTTTTTT. It translates to CASSPGQGGKLFF. The full variable domain, its missing parts supplied by reference TRBV7-6 and TRBJ1-4, is GAGVSQSPRYKVTKRGQDVALRCDPISGHVSLYWYRQALGQGPEFLTYFNYEAQQDKSGLPNDRFSAERPEGSISTLTIQRTEQRDSAMYRCASSPGQGGKLFFGSGTQLSVL.

The chain is built from TRBV28 and TRBJ2-7, with 7 bases fitting TRBD2. Germline values: CDR1 MDHEN, CDR2 SYDVKM. V was clipped by 7 bases and J by 2 bases; unmatched bases: 8. The CDR3 is 14 residues long. DNA of the CDR3: TGTGCCAGCAAGGGCGCGGGAGTTGCCTACGAGCAGTACTTC. Encoded protein: CASKGAGVAYEQYF.